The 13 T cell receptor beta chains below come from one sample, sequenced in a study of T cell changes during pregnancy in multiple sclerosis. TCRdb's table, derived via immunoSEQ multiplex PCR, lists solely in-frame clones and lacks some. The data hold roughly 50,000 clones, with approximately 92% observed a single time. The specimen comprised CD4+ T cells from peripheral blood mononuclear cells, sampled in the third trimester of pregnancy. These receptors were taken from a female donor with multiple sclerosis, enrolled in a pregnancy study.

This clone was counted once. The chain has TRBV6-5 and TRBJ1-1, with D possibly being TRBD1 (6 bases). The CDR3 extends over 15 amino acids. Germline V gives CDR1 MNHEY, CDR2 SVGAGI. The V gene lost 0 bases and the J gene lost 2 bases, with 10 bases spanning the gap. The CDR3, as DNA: TGTGCCAGCAGTTACTCGTCAGGGGTTAACACTGAAGCTTTCTTT. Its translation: CASSYSSGVNTEAFF.

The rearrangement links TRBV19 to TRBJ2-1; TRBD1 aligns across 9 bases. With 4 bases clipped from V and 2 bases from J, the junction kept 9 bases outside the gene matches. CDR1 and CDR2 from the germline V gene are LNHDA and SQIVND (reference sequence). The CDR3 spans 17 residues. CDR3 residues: CASSTQPGQGPYNEQFF. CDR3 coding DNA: TGTGCCAGTAGTACCCAACCGGGACAGGGTCCCTACAATGAGCAGTTCTTC.

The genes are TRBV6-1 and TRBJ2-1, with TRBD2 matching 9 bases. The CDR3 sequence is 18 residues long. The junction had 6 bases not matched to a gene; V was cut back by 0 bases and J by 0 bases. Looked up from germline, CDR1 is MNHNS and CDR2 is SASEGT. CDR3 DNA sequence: TGTGCCAGCAGTGAAGCGGCGGGAGGGCTGGGCTCCTACAATGAGCAGTTCTTC. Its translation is CASSEAAGGLGSYNEQFF.

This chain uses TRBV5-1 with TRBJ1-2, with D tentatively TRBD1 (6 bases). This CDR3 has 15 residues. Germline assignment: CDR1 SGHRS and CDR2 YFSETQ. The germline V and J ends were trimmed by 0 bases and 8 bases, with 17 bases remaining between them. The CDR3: CASSLEGTNLSGYTF. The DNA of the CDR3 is TGCGCCAGCAGCTTGGAGGGGACAAACCTATCCGGCTACACCTTC.

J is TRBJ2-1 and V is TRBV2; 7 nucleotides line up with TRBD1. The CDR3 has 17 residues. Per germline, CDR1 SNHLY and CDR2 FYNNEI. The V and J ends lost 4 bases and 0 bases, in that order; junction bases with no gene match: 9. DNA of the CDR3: TGTGCCAGCAGTGGGGCGACAGGGTCGAGCTCCTACAATGAGCAGTTCTTC. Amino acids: CASSGATGSSSYNEQFF.

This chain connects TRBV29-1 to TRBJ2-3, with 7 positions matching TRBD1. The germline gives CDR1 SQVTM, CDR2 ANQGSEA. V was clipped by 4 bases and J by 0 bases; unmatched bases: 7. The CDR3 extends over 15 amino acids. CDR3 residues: CSVGNRGTSTDTQYF. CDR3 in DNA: TGCAGCGTTGGCAACAGGGGAACTAGCACAGATACGCAGTATTTT.

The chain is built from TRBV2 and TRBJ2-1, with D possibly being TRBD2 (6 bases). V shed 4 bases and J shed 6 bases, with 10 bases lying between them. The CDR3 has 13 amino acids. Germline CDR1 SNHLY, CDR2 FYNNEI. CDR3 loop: CASSVGTFNEQFF. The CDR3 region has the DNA TGTGCCAGCAGTGTAGGGACTTTCAATGAGCAGTTCTTC.

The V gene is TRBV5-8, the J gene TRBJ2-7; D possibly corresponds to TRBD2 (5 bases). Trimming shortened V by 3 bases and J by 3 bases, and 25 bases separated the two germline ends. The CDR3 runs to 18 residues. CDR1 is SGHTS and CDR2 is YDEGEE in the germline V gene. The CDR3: CASSSGQREFSKFYEQYF. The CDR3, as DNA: TGTGCCAGCAGCTCAGGTCAGAGGGAATTCTCGAAATTCTACGAGCAGTACTTC. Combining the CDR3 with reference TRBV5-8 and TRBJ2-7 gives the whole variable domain EAGVTQSPTHLIKTRGQQATLRCSPISGHTSVYWYQQALGLGLQFLLWYDEGEERNRGNFPPRFSGRQFPNYSSELNVNALELEDSALYLCASSSGQREFSKFYEQYFGPGTRLTVT.

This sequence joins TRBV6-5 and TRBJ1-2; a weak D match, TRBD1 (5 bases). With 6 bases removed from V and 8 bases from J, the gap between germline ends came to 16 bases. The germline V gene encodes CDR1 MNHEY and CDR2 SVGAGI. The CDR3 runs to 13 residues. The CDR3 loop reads CASSLPGFGGYTF. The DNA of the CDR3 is TGTGCCAGCAGCCTACCAGGGTTTGGGGGCTACACCTTC.

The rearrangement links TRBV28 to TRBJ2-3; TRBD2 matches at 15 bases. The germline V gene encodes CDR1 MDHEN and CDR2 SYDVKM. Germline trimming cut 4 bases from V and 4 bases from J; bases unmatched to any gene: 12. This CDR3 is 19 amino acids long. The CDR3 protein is CASSSRTSGRAVVADTQYF. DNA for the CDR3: TGTGCCAGCAGTTCCCGGACTAGCGGGAGGGCCGTTGTCGCAGATACGCAGTATTTT.

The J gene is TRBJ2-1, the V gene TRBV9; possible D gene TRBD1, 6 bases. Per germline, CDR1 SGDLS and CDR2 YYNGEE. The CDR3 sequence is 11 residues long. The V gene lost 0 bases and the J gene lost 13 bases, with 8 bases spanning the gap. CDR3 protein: CASSVGDTQFF. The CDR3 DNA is TGTGCCAGCAGCGTAGGGGACACCCAGTTCTTC.

CDR3 sequence: CASSRAGGTGELFF. The CDR3 DNA reads TGTGCCAGCTCACGAGCGGGAGGAACCGGGGAGCTGTTTTTT. J is TRBJ2-2 and V is TRBV18, with 9 bases identical to TRBD2. Germline V gene lookup returns CDR1 KGHSH and CDR2 LQKENI. V trimming: 4 bases; J trimming: 5 bases; junction bases outside the gene matches: 2. This CDR3 has 14 amino acids.

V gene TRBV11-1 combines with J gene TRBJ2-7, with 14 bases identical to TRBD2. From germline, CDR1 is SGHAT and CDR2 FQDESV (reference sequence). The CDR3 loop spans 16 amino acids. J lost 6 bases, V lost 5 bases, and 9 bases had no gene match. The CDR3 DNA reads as TGTGCCAGCAGCCCGGGACTAGCGGGAGTTCAAGGCGAGCAGTACTTC. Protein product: CASSPGLAGVQGEQYF.